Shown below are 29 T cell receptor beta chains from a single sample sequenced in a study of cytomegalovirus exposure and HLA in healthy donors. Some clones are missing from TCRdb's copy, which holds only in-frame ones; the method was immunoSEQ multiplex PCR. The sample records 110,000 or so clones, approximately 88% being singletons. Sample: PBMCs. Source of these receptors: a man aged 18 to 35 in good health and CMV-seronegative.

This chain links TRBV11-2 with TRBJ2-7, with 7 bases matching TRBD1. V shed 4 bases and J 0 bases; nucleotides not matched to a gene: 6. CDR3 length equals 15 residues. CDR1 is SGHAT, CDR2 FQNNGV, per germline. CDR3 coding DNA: TGTGCCAGCAGCTCGGACAGGACCAACTCCTACGAGCAGTACTTC. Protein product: CASSSDRTNSYEQYF.

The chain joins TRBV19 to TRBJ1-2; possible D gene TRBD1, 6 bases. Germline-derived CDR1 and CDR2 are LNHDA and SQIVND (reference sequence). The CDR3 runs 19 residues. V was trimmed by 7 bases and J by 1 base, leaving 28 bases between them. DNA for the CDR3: TGTGCCAGTACCAAACAACAGAGGGGACATCCTACTAGTAACTATGGCTACACCTTC. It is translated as CASTKQQRGHPTSNYGYTF.

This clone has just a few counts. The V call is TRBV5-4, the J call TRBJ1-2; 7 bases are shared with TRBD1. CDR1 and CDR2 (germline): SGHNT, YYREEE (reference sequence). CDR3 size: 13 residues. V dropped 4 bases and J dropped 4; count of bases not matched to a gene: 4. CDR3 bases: TGTGCCAGCAGCCGGGACAGAGGCTATGGCTACACCTTC. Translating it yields CASSRDRGYGYTF.

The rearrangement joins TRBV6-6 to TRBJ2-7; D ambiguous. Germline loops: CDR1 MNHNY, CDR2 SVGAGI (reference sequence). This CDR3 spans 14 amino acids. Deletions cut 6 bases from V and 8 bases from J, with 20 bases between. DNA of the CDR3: TGTGCCAGCAGCCAAACCTACACGGAAACTAAGCAGTACTTC. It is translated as CASSQTYTETKQYF.

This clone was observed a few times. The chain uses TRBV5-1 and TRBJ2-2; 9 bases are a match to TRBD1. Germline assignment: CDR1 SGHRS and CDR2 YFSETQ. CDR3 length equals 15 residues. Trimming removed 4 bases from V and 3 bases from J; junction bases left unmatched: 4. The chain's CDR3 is CASSPGDRDTGELFF. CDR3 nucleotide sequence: TGCGCCAGCAGCCCTGGGGACAGGGACACCGGGGAGCTGTTTTTT.

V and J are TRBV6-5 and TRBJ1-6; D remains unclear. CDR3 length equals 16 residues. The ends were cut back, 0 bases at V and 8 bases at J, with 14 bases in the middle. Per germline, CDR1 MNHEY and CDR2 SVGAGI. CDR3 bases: TGTGCCAGCAGTTACTCGAGTTCCGGGTTCTATTCACCCCTCCACTTT. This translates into CASSYSSSGFYSPLHF.

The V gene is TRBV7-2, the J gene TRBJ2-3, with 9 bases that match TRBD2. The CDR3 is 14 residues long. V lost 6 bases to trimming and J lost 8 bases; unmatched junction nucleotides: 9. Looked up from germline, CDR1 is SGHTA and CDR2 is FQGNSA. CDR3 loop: CASRLSGGTATQYF. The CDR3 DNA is TGTGCCAGCAGGCTTAGCGGGGGAACCGCTACGCAGTATTTT.

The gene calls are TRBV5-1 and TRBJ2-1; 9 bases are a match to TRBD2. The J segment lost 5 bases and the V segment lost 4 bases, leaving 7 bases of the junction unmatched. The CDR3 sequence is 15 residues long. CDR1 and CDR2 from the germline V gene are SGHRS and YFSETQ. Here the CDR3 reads CASSPRTSDNNEQFF. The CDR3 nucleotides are TGCGCCAGCAGCCCGAGGACTAGCGACAACAATGAGCAGTTCTTC.

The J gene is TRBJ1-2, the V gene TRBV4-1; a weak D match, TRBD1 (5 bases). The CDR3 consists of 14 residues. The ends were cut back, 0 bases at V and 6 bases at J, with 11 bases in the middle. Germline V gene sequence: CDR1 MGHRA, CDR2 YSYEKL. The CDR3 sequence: CASSQDVRADGYTF. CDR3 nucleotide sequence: TGCGCCAGCAGCCAAGATGTCAGGGCTGATGGCTACACCTTC.

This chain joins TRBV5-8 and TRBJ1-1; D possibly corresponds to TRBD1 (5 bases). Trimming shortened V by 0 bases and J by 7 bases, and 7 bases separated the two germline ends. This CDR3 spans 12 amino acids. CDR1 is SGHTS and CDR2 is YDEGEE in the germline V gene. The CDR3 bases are TGTGCCAGCAGCTTGGGACAGATTGAAGCTTTCTTT. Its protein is CASSLGQIEAFF.

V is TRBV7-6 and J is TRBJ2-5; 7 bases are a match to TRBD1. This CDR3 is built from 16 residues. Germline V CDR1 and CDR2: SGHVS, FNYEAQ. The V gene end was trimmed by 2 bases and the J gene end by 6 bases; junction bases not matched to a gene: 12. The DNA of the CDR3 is TGTGCCAGCAGCTTAAGTATCGGGACAGCTTTGAAGACCCAGTACTTC. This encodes CASSLSIGTALKTQYF.

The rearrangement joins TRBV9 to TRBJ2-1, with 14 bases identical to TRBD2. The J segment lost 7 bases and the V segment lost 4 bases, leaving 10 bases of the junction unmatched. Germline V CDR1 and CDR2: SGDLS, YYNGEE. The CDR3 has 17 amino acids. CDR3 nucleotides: TGTGCCAGCAGCCAGGGACTAGCGGGAGTTGTTAGGAATGAGCAGTTCTTC. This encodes CASSQGLAGVVRNEQFF.

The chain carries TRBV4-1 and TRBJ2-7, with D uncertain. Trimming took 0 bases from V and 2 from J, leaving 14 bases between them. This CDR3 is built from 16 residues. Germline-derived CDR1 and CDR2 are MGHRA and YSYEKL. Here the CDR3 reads CASSQDHQVVTYEQYF. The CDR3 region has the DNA TGCGCCAGCAGCCAAGATCATCAGGTCGTTACCTACGAGCAGTACTTC.

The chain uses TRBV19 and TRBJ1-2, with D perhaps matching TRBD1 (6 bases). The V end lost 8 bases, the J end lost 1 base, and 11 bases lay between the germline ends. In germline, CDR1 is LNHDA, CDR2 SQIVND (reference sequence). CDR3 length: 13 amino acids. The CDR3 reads CASWDTLNYGYTF. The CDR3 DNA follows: TGTGCCAGTTGGGACACCCTTAACTATGGCTACACCTTC.

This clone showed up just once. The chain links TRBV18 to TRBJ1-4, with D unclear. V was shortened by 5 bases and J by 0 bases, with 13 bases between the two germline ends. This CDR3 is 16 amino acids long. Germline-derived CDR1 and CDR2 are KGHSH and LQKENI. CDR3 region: CASSALDSSTNEKLFF. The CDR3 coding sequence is TGTGCCAGCTCAGCTCTCGACTCCTCAACTAATGAAAAACTGTTTTTT.

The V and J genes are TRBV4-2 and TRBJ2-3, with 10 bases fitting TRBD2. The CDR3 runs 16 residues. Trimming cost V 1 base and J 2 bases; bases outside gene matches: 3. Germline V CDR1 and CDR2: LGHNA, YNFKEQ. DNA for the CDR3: TGTGCCAGCAGCCAAGGGACTAGCGGAGACACAGATACGCAGTATTTT. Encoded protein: CASSQGTSGDTDTQYF.

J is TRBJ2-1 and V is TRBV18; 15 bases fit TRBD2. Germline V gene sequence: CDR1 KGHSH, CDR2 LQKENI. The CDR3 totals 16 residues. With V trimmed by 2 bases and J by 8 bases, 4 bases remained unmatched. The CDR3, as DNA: TGTGCCAGCTCACCAATCAGGACTAGCGGGAGGGATGAGCAGTTCTTC. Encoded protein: CASSPIRTSGRDEQFF.

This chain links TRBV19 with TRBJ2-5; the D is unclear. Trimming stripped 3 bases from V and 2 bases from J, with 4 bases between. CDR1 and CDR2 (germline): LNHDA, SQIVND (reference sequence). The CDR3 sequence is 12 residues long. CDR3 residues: CASSILQETQYF. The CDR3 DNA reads TGTGCCAGTAGTATTCTACAAGAGACCCAGTACTTC.

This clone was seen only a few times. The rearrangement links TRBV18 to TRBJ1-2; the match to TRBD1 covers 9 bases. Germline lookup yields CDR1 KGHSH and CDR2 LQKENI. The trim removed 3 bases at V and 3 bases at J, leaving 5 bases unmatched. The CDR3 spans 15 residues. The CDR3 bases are TGTGCCAGCTCACCCTGGGACAGGGTGGACTATGGCTACACCTTC. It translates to CASSPWDRVDYGYTF.

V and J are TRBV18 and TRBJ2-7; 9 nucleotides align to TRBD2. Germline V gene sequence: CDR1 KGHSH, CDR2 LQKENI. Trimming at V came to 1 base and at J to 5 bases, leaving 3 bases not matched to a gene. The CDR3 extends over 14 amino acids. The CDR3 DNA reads TGTGCCAGCTCACCACTAGCGGGAGCCCACGAGCAGTACTTC. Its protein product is CASSPLAGAHEQYF.

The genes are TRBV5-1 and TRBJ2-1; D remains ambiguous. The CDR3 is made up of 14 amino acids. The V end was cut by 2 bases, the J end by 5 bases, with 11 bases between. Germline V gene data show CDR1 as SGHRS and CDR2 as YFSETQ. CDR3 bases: TGCGCCAGCAGCTTTCTCACTCCAAACAATGAGCAGTTCTTC. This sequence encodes CASSFLTPNNEQFF.

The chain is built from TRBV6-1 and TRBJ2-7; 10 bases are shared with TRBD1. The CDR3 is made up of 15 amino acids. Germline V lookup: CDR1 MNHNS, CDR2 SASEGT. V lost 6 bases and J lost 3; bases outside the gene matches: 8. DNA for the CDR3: TGTGCCAGCAGGACAAAGACAGGGGGCAACTACGAGCAGTACTTC. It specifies CASRTKTGGNYEQYF.

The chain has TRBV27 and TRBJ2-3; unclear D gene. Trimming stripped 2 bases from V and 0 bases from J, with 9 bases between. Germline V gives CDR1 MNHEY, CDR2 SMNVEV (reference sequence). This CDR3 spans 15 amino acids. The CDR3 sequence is CASSLRPGSTDTQYF. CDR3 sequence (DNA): TGTGCCAGCAGTTTACGGCCAGGTAGCACAGATACGCAGTATTTT.

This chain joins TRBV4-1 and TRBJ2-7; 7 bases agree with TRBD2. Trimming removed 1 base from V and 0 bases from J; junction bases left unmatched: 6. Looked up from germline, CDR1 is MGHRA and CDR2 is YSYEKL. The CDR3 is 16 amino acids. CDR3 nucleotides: TGCGCCAGCAGCCAAGCCGGGGGAGGGAGCTCCTACGAGCAGTACTTC. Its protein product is CASSQAGGGSSYEQYF.

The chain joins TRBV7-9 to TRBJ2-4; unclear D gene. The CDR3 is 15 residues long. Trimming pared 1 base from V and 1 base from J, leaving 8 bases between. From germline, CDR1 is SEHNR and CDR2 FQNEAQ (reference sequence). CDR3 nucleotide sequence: TGTGCCAGCAGCTTAGGTTTAGAGGCCAAAAACATTCAGTACTTC. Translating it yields CASSLGLEAKNIQYF. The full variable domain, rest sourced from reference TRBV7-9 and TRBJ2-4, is DTGVSQNPRHKITKRGQNVTFRCDPISEHNRLYWYRQTLGQGPEFLTYFQNEAQLEKSRLLSDRFSAERPKGSFSTLEIQRTEQGDSAMYLCASSLGLEAKNIQYFGAGTRLSVL.

CDR3: CASREGELFF. CDR3 nucleotides: TGTGCCAGCCGGGAGGGGGAGCTGTTTTTT. The rearrangement joins TRBV6-1 to TRBJ2-2, with TRBD2 as a possible D gene (6 bases). The V end lost 8 bases, the J end lost 8 bases, and 6 bases lay between the germline ends. The CDR3 extends over 10 amino acids. CDR1 and CDR2 from the germline V gene are MNHNS and SASEGT.

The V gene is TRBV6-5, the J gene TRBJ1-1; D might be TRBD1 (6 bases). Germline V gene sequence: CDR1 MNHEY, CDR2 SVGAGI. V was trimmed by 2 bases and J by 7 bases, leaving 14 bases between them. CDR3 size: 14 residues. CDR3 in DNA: TGTGCCAGCAGTTACAGCGGGAGGGGGATTGAAGCTTTCTTT. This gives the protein CASSYSGRGIEAFF.

CDR3 coding DNA: TGCAGCGCGAGGGACAGGGGAAACGTGGATGGCAAGCAGTACTTC. As protein: CSARDRGNVDGKQYF. The chain uses TRBV29-1 and TRBJ2-7; 10 positions agree with TRBD1. The trim removed 7 bases at V and 8 bases at J, leaving 17 bases unmatched. Germline V gene data show CDR1 as SQVTM and CDR2 as ANQGSEA. The length of the CDR3 is 15 residues.

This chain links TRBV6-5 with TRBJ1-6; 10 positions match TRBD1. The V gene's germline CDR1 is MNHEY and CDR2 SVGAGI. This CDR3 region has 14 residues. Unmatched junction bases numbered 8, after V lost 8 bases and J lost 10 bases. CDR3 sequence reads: CASSDRGPNSPLHF. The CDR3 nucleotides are TGTGCCAGCTCCGACAGGGGGCCAAACTCACCCCTCCACTTT.